This TCR beta chain was observed in a study of metastatic and nonmetastatic thyroid tumors. This clone came up many times. Until they underwent thyroid surgery, no patient had received any treatment. TCRdb re-called the PCR reads through MiXCR. The table has about 42,000 clones, about 12% seen once. This clonotype was obtained from a male donor with papillary thyroid cancer or a benign thyroid nodule (not recorded which). Some clones in this sample may be carry-over from other donors' samples. The source material was blood.

The CDR3 bases are TGTGCCAGCACCACAGGTCTTTATAGCAATCAGCCCCAGCATTTT. Protein sequence: CASTTGLYSNQPQHF. V gene TRBV12-3 or TRBV12-4 combines with J gene TRBJ1-5, with D possibly matching TRBD1 (5 bases). The CDR3 covers 15 residues. V gave up 7 bases and J gave up 0 bases, with 13 bases separating them.